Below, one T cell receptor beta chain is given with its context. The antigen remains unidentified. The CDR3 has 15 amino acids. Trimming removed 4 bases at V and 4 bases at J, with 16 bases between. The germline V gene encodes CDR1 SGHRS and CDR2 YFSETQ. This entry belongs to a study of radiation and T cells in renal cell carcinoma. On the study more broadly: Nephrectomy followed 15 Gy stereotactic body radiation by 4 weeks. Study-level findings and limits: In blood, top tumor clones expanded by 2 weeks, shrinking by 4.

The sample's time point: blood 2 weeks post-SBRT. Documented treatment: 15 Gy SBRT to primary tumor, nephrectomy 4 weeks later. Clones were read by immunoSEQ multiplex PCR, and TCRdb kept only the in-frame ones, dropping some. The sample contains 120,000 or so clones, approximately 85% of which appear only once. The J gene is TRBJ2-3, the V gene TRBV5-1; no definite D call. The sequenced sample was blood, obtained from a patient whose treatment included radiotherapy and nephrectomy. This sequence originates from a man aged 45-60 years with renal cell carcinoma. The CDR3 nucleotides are TGCGCCAGCAGCCCTGATGGTGGAGAAGCAGATACGCAGTATTTT. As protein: CASSPDGGEADTQYF.